A single sample gave rise to the 19 T cell receptor beta chains below, sequenced in a study of human T cells and chemical hapten exposure listed by TCRdb under 2021. The meaning of the sample's time point label: healthy volunteer bleed at 2 weeks. Total RNA was isolated from unfractionated whole blood collected in Tempus Blood RNA tubes. Receptors were amplified or captured by RACE. Reads for this sample came from a NextSeq 500. Starting from the raw public reads, TCRdb applied fastp trimming at Q25, assembled clones with MiXCR and retained in-frame beta chains. Records with the same CDR3 protein are collapsed into one entry carrying the most frequent genes and DNA. The sample yields roughly 100,000 distinct CDR3 sequences; approximately 8.2% were counted once. 2.5% to 3.5% of the sample is in the top ten clones. The sequenced sample was whole blood. The receptor source for this set is a female donor in good health. Some clones in this sample may be carry-over from other donors' samples.

This clonotype was seen many times. The chain is built from TRBV2 and TRBJ1-5, with TRBD1 identical over 10 bases. From germline, CDR1 is SNHLY and CDR2 FYNNEI. This CDR3 comprises 15 residues. V shed 6 bases, J shed 2 bases, and the junction held 4 bases outside the gene matches. The CDR3 spells CASRGTGAGNQPQHF. CDR3 DNA: TGTGCCAGCAGGGGGACAGGGGCTGGCAATCAGCCCCAGCATTTT.

This clonotype was picked up a small number of times. The chain is built from TRBV5-1 and TRBJ1-5, with a possible D match to TRBD1 (5 bases). Germline CDR1 and CDR2: SGHRS and YFSETQ. The CDR3 consists of 14 residues. V lost 0 bases and J lost 5, with 9 bases in between. CDR3 amino acids: CASSLEGRDQPQHF. The DNA for the CDR3 is TGCGCCAGCAGCTTGGAGGGGAGGGATCAGCCCCAGCATTTT. Combining the CDR3 with reference TRBV5-1 and TRBJ1-5 gives the whole variable domain KAGVTQTPRYLIKTRGQQVTLSCSPISGHRSVSWYQQTPGQGLQFLFEYFSETQRNKGNFPGRFSGRQFSNSRSEMNVSTLELGDSALYLCASSLEGRDQPQHFGDGTRLSIL.

This clonotype was seen many times. The V gene is TRBV28, the J gene TRBJ2-7; weak D call: TRBD2 (6 bases). The germline V gene has CDR1 MDHEN and CDR2 SYDVKM. CDR3 length: 17 residues. V lost 5 bases to trimming and J lost 0 bases, with 20 bases between them. The CDR3: CASSPTLRDRDSYEQYF. The DNA for the CDR3 is TGTGCCAGCAGTCCCACTTTGCGGGACCGCGACTCCTACGAGCAGTACTTC. Full variable domain (remainder filled in from reference TRBV28 and TRBJ2-7): DVKVTQSSRYLVKRTGEKVFLECVQDMDHENMFWYRQDPGLGLRLIYFSYDVKMKEKGDIPEGYSVSREKKERFSLILESASTNQTSMYLCASSPTLRDRDSYEQYFGPGTRLTVT.

The V call is TRBV29-1, the J call TRBJ1-6, with 7 nucleotides matching TRBD1. Looked up from germline, CDR1 is SQVTM and CDR2 is ANQGSEA. J gave up 5 bases and V 6 bases, and 10 bases lay outside the gene matches. The CDR3 is made up of 15 amino acids. The CDR3 spells CSVRIGGGHNSPLHF. The CDR3 DNA reads TGCAGCGTGCGCATAGGGGGCGGTCATAATTCACCCCTCCACTTT.

This clonotype was recorded a few times. J is TRBJ2-1 and V is TRBV12-3 or TRBV12-4, with TRBD2 matching over 8 bases. With 4 bases clipped from V and 10 bases from J, the junction kept 12 bases outside the gene matches. The CDR3 runs 15 residues. The CDR3 region has the DNA TGTGCCAGCAGTTCCCAGGGACTAGGGCGTCTGGAGCAGTTCTTC. Encoded protein: CASSSQGLGRLEQFF.

V and J are TRBV27 and TRBJ2-1; D remains ambiguous. Trimming shortened V by 2 bases and J by 1 base, and 6 bases separated the two germline ends. The CDR3 totals 14 residues. From germline, CDR1 is MNHEY and CDR2 SMNVEV (reference sequence). This CDR3 is CASSLVGSYNEQFF. The CDR3 nucleotides are TGTGCCAGCAGTTTAGTGGGTTCCTACAATGAGCAGTTCTTC.

The rearrangement links TRBV29-1 to TRBJ2-5; 7 bases agree with TRBD1. The CDR3 covers 12 residues. The trim removed 4 bases at V and 3 bases at J, leaving 2 bases unmatched. CDR1 SQVTM and CDR2 ANQGSEA come from the germline V gene. The CDR3 sequence: CSVVTGEETQYF. The DNA for the CDR3 is TGCAGCGTTGTTACAGGGGAAGAGACCCAGTACTTC.

This chain joins TRBV29-1 and TRBJ2-5; D remains ambiguous. Germline CDR1 is SQVTM and CDR2 is ANQGSEA. CDR3 size: 11 residues. Trimming pared 4 bases from V and 4 bases from J, leaving 7 bases between. The CDR3 protein is CSVVERETQYF. DNA for the CDR3: TGCAGCGTTGTTGAGAGAGAGACCCAGTACTTC.

This clonotype appeared many times. This chain connects TRBV7-2 to TRBJ2-4, with D possibly being TRBD1 (5 bases). V was shortened by 6 bases and J by 6 bases, with 15 bases between the two germline ends. Germline CDR1 is SGHTA and CDR2 is FQGNSA. This CDR3 is built from 14 residues. CDR3 loop: CASRRTGDPNIQYF. CDR3 DNA sequence: TGTGCCAGCAGACGTACAGGAGACCCAAACATTCAGTACTTC.

In this sample, this clonotype turned up a few times. The gene calls are TRBV2 and TRBJ2-1, with 7 nucleotides matching TRBD2. The CDR3 extends over 15 amino acids. With 7 bases clipped from V and 0 bases from J, the junction kept 6 bases outside the gene matches. The V gene's germline CDR1 is SNHLY and CDR2 FYNNEI. The CDR3 loop reads CASIFSGASYNEQFF. The CDR3 bases are TGTGCCAGCATTTTCAGCGGGGCCTCCTACAATGAGCAGTTCTTC.

The chain uses TRBV2 and TRBJ2-1; maybe TRBD2 (6 bases). The CDR3 has 15 amino acids. CDR1 and CDR2 from the germline V gene are SNHLY and FYNNEI. V shed 4 bases and J shed 2 bases, with 12 bases lying between them. The CDR3 DNA reads as TGTGCCAGCAGTGGGCTAGCGATCACCTACAATGAGCAGTTCTTC. Translation gives CASSGLAITYNEQFF.

V and J are TRBV7-2 and TRBJ2-3; TRBD2 matches at 10 bases. The V gene end was trimmed by 5 bases and the J gene end by 0 bases; junction bases not matched to a gene: 11. Germline CDR1 reads SGHTA; CDR2 reads FQGNSA. The CDR3 runs to 18 residues. CDR3 nucleotides: TGTGCCAGCAGCCCCAGGTGGAGCGGGGGGGGGAGCACAGATACGCAGTATTTT. It codes for CASSPRWSGGGSTDTQYF. Full variable domain (rest looked up from reference TRBV7-2 and TRBJ2-3): GAGVSQSPSNKVTEKGKDVELRCDPISGHTALYWYRQSLGQGLEFLIYFQGNSAPDKSGLPSDRFSAERTGGSVSTLTIQRTQQEDSAVYLCASSPRWSGGGSTDTQYFGPGTRLTVL.

This clonotype has only a few counts. V is TRBV6-5 and J is TRBJ2-1, with 9 bases matching TRBD1. V shed 5 bases and J 7 bases; nucleotides not matched to a gene: 9. The CDR3 has 15 residues. Germline V gene lookup returns CDR1 MNHEY and CDR2 SVGAGI. The CDR3 loop is CASSAQQGARNEQFF. The CDR3 DNA follows: TGTGCCAGCAGTGCTCAACAGGGGGCTCGGAATGAGCAGTTCTTC.

V and J are TRBV29-1 and TRBJ2-7; 11 nucleotides line up with TRBD1. Germline lookup yields CDR1 SQVTM and CDR2 ANQGSEA. The trim removed 4 bases at V and 2 bases at J, leaving 4 bases unmatched. The CDR3 is 14 amino acids. CDR3 DNA sequence: TGCAGCGTTGCATTGGGACAGGGGGCCTACGAGCAGTACTTC. Protein sequence: CSVALGQGAYEQYF.

This clonotype was counted many times. Here the CDR3 reads CSARETGTRPGYTF. In nucleotides, the CDR3 is TGCAGTGCTAGAGAGACGGGGACCAGGCCTGGCTACACCTTC. The rearrangement joins TRBV20-1 to TRBJ1-2; D is perhaps TRBD1 (5 bases). Germline CDR1 reads DFQATT; CDR2 reads SNEGSKA (reference sequence). Trimming removed 0 bases at V and 7 bases at J, with 15 bases between. There are 14 residues in the CDR3.

At least ten counts were recorded for this clonotype. This chain uses TRBV29-1 with TRBJ2-1; 10 nucleotides match TRBD1. The germline CDR1 and CDR2 sequences are SQVTM and ANQGSEA. The CDR3 length is 13 residues. V dropped 7 bases and J dropped 9; count of bases not matched to a gene: 9. This CDR3 reads CSGTWDRGGEQFF. CDR3 DNA: TGCAGCGGCACGTGGGACAGGGGAGGTGAGCAGTTCTTC.

This clonotype was seen at least ten times. V usage is TRBV12-5 and J usage is TRBJ1-5, with D hard to call. CDR3 size: 17 residues. Germline V gene data show CDR1 as LGHNT and CDR2 as FRNRAP. Trimming stripped 6 bases from V and 1 base from J, with 19 bases between. The CDR3 loop is CASGLQYGGMSNQPQHF. The CDR3 coding sequence is TGTGCTAGTGGATTACAATACGGCGGAATGAGCAATCAGCCCCAGCATTTT.

The chain recombines TRBV10-3 with TRBJ1-1; D call uncertain. CDR3 length: 16 amino acids. Germline lookup yields CDR1 ENHRY and CDR2 SYGVKD. V was clipped by 0 bases and J by 1 base, with 12 bases between them. The CDR3 loop reads CAISESHAPSNTEAFF. The CDR3 bases are TGTGCCATCAGTGAGTCGCACGCGCCTTCGAACACTGAAGCTTTCTTT.

This clonotype was detected only a few times. The J gene is TRBJ2-5, the V gene TRBV12-3 or TRBV12-4; maybe TRBD1 (5 bases). Trimming stripped 2 bases from V and 3 bases from J, with 7 bases between. The CDR3 spans 13 residues. The CDR3 DNA follows: TGTGCCAGCAGTTTAACAGGTGAAGAGACCCAGTACTTC. This encodes CASSLTGEETQYF.